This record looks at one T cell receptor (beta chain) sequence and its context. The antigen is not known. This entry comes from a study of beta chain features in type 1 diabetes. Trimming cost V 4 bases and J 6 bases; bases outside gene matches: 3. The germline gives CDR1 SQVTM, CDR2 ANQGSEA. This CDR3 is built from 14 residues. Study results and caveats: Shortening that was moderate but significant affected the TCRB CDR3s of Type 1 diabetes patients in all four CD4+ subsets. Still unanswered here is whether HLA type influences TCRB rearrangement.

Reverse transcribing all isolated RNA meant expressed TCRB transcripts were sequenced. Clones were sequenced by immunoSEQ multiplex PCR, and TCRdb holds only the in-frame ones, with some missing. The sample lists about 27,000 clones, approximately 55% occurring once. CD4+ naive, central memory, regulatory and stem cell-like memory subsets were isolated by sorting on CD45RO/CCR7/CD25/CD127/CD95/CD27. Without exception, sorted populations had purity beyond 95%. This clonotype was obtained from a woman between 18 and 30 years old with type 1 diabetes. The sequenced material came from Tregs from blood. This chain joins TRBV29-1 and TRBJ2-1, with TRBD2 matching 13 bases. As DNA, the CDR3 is TGCAGCGTTGGTCGACTAGCGGGAGGCAATGAGCAGTTCTTC. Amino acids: CSVGRLAGGNEQFF.